These 8 T cell receptor beta chains came from one sample sequenced in a study of T cell repertoires in cytomegalovirus infection. The antigens these receptors bind are not known. Using its own MiXCR run on the reads, TCRdb lists one record per CDR3 protein. The sample has a few hundred thousand distinct CDR3 sequences, approximately 40% seen once. The sequences come from cultured PBMCs, collected from culture after CMV antigen stimulation. Receptors originate from a human donor in good health (CMV status not recorded). Some clones in this sample may be carry-over from other donors' samples.

The V and J genes are TRBV5-1 and TRBJ1-1; TRBD1 is a possible D gene (5 bases). The CDR3 consists of 13 residues. Between the trimmed V and J ends, which lost 4 bases and 8 bases, there was a span of 15 bases. Germline V lookup: CDR1 SGHRS, CDR2 YFSETQ. The CDR3 nucleotides read TGCGCCAGCAGCCCAGGGACTTTAATCGAAGCTTTCTTT. Translation gives CASSPGTLIEAFF.

This clonotype came up many times. This chain uses TRBV7-2 with TRBJ2-1; 7 bases match TRBD2. The CDR3 sequence is 16 residues long. Germline V gives CDR1 SGHTA, CDR2 FQGNSA. V shed 5 bases and J 0 bases; nucleotides not matched to a gene: 7. CDR3 region: CASSKSGALSYNEQFF. The CDR3 DNA reads TGTGCCAGCAGCAAAAGCGGGGCACTCTCCTACAATGAGCAGTTCTTC.

CDR3 residues: CASSFTVGEGYTF. CDR3 in DNA: TGCGCCAGCAGCTTCACGGTAGGGGAAGGCTACACCTTC. This rearrangement joins TRBV5-1 to TRBJ1-2; a possible D gene is TRBD1 (5 bases). CDR1 and CDR2 from the germline V gene are SGHRS and YFSETQ. Deletions cut 2 bases from V and 8 bases from J, with 13 bases between. The CDR3 runs to 13 residues.

The chain couples TRBV11-2 to TRBJ2-3; D ambiguous. Germline V lookup: CDR1 SGHAT, CDR2 FQNNGV. The CDR3 consists of 15 residues. V lost 6 bases to trimming and J lost 6 bases, with 19 bases between them. Here the CDR3 DNA reads TGTGCCAGCAGGCCCGACTTGTCGGGTGGGGATACGCAGTATTTT. Translating it yields CASRPDLSGGDTQYF.

The genes are TRBV12-3 or TRBV12-4 and TRBJ1-5; unclear D gene. With 8 bases removed from V and 4 bases from J, the gap between germline ends came to 12 bases. This CDR3 comprises 13 residues. Here the CDR3 reads CASQFQSNQPQHF. The CDR3 DNA reads TGTGCCAGCCAATTCCAGAGTAATCAGCCCCAGCATTTT.

This clonotype was seen only a few times. The V and J genes are TRBV13 and TRBJ2-7, with D unresolved. Germline assignment: CDR1 PRHDT and CDR2 FYEKMQ (reference sequence). Trimming shortened V by 0 bases and J by 0 bases, and 9 bases separated the two germline ends. CDR3 size: 15 residues. CDR3 sequence (DNA): TGTGCCAGCAGCTTAGGGACGAGCAACTCCTACGAGCAGTACTTC. This gives the protein CASSLGTSNSYEQYF.

J is TRBJ1-4 and V is TRBV12-3 or TRBV12-4, with D perhaps matching TRBD1 (5 bases). The CDR3 spans 15 residues. Trimming cost V 5 bases and J 7 bases, with 17 bases left between them. The CDR3: CASSPTAPPGEKLFF. Written as DNA, the CDR3 is TGTGCCAGCAGTCCGACAGCCCCTCCGGGTGAAAAACTGTTTTTT.

This clonotype was counted between two and nine times. The genes are TRBV5-4 and TRBJ1-6; D unclear. The CDR3 loop spans 15 amino acids. Germline V lookup: CDR1 SGHNT, CDR2 YYREEE (reference sequence). Trimming shortened V by 4 bases and J by 0 bases, and 8 bases separated the two germline ends. CDR3 nucleotides: TGTGCCAGCAGCACCACTCGCTCCTATAATTCACCCCTCCACTTT. Protein: CASSTTRSYNSPLHF.